A single sample is the source of the 17 T cell receptor beta chains below, sequenced in a study of response to subunit inactivated influenza vaccine. MiXCR, run by TCRdb on the RT-PCR reads, gives a single entry per CDR3 protein. This sample has around 850,000 distinct CDR3 sequences, with less than 20% found just once. The sequencing used PBMCs from blood, collected 5 days after vaccination. Source of these receptors: a man aged 50-60 years who received an inactivated influenza vaccine.

This rearrangement joins TRBV7-9 to TRBJ2-5, with TRBD1 identical over 9 bases. V gave up 1 base and J gave up 5 bases; unmatched junction bases: 8. This CDR3 is 16 amino acids long. CDR1 SEHNR and CDR2 FQNEAQ come from the germline V gene (reference sequence). In nucleotides, the CDR3 is TGTGCCAGCAGCTTAGACGGACAGGGGCCTCGGGAGACCCAGTACTTC. It translates to CASSLDGQGPRETQYF.

The rearrangement uses TRBV20-1 and TRBJ2-7; 10 bases agree with TRBD1. The V gene's germline CDR1 is DFQATT and CDR2 SNEGSKA (reference sequence). The CDR3 has 16 residues. V gave up 6 bases and J gave up 4 bases; unmatched junction bases: 15. Here the CDR3 reads CSAPGARTGGNYEQYF. CDR3 sequence (DNA): TGCAGTGCCCCAGGGGCCAGGACAGGGGGAAATTACGAGCAGTACTTC.

This clonotype was seen only a few times. The chain has TRBV5-1 and TRBJ2-7; 8 bases map to TRBD2. After removal of 4 bases from V and 5 bases from J, the junction contained 11 bases not matched to a gene. There are 15 residues in the CDR3. CDR1 is SGHRS and CDR2 is YFSETQ in the germline V gene. CDR3 in DNA: TGCGCCAGCAGCCCCGGGGGGGGAGGAATGAACGAGCAGTACTTC. Translating gives CASSPGGGGMNEQYF.

The V call is TRBV12-3 or TRBV12-4, the J call TRBJ1-6, with D possibly TRBD1 on 5 matching bases. Trimming cost V 5 bases and J 10 bases, with 12 bases left between them. The CDR3 sequence is 13 residues long. The CDR3 protein is CASSRDGVSPLHF. The CDR3, as DNA: TGTGCCAGCAGTAGGGACGGTGTCTCACCCCTCCACTTT.

This clonotype appeared a few times. The V and J genes are TRBV5-1 and TRBJ2-7; the D is unclear. The V gene lost 0 bases and the J gene lost 2 bases, with 15 bases spanning the gap. CDR1 and CDR2 from the germline V gene are SGHRS and YFSETQ. The CDR3 has 16 residues. CDR3 nucleotide sequence: TGCGCCAGCAGCTTGGGTAGCTCAATCCGACCCTACGAGCAGTACTTC. This codes for CASSLGSSIRPYEQYF. The entire variable domain, with the rest obtained from reference TRBV5-1 and TRBJ2-7, is as follows: KAGVTQTPRYLIKTRGQQVTLSCSPISGHRSVSWYQQTPGQGLQFLFEYFSETQRNKGNFPGRFSGRQFSNSRSEMNVSTLELGDSALYLCASSLGSSIRPYEQYFGPGTRLTVT.

CDR3 sequence reads: CASRIPSKLAESYEQYF. CDR3 in DNA: TGTGCCAGCAGAATCCCCTCTAAGCTCGCGGAGTCCTACGAGCAGTACTTC. This chain joins TRBV6-2 or TRBV6-3 and TRBJ2-7; D is unclear. V lost 6 bases and J lost 1, with 22 bases in between. Looked up from germline, CDR1 is MNHEY and CDR2 is SVGEGT. CDR3 size: 17 residues.

This clonotype occurred a few times. The chain combines TRBV20-1 with TRBJ2-7, with D perhaps matching TRBD1 or TRBD2 (5 bases each). This CDR3 has 13 residues. Germline V gene data show CDR1 as DFQATT and CDR2 as SNEGSKA (reference sequence). The CDR3: CEVRDVASYEQYF. In DNA, the CDR3 is TGCGAAGTCCGGGACGTTGCCTCCTACGAGCAGTACTTC.

A few counts support this clonotype. This chain links TRBV9 with TRBJ1-2; TRBD1 is a possible D gene (6 bases). Trimming stripped 0 bases from V and 6 bases from J, with 24 bases between. The CDR3 consists of 18 residues. Per the germline V gene, CDR1 is SGDLS and CDR2 is YYNGEE. In DNA, the CDR3 is TGTGCCAGCAGCGTAGAGGGGGGCGGCTTTCTAATGCCCAATGGCTACACCTTC. This sequence encodes CASSVEGGGFLMPNGYTF.

The V call is TRBV28, the J call TRBJ2-2, with D uncertain. The CDR3 length is 12 residues. V dropped 5 bases and J dropped 11 bases, with 12 bases sitting between them. Germline V gene lookup returns CDR1 MDHEN and CDR2 SYDVKM. Written as DNA, the CDR3 is TGTGCCAGCAGTGCCTCCGGGTTCGAGCTGTTTTTT. Its translation: CASSASGFELFF.

This clonotype occurred a few times. CDR3 region: CASSPRDYGVTQYF. DNA for the CDR3: TGTGCCAGCAGCCCCCGGGACTACGGTGTTACGCAGTATTTT. The chain has TRBV7-8 and TRBJ2-3; 7 bases align to TRBD2. Germline V lookup: CDR1 SGHVS, CDR2 FQNEAQ. The CDR3 is made up of 14 amino acids. Unmatched junction bases numbered 10, after V lost 5 bases and J lost 8 bases.

Only a few counts were recorded for this clonotype. The chain employs TRBV28 and TRBJ1-5; 7 nucleotides align to TRBD1. The CDR3 is made up of 14 amino acids. Per germline, CDR1 MDHEN and CDR2 SYDVKM. V dropped 3 bases and J dropped 3; count of bases not matched to a gene: 2. The CDR3, as DNA: TGTGCCAGCAGTTTTAGGGGGCACAATCAGCCCCAGCATTTT. Encoded protein: CASSFRGHNQPQHF.

This chain links TRBV21-1 with TRBJ1-2. TRBV21-1 is annotated as a pseudogene. This CDR3 contains 12 residues. The CDR3 protein is CASSKAVNGYTF. The CDR3 coding sequence is TGTGCCAGCAGCAAAGCGGTAAATGGCTACACCTTC.

The chain links TRBV7-9 to TRBJ2-7; D might be TRBD1 (5 bases). The CDR3 runs 12 residues. Trimming stripped 8 bases from V and 6 bases from J, with 14 bases between. The germline V gene has CDR1 SEHNR and CDR2 FQNEAQ (reference sequence). The CDR3 spells CASGHDGSEQYF. The CDR3 coding sequence is TGTGCCAGCGGACACGATGGTTCCGAGCAGTACTTC. Variable domain in full (rest from reference TRBV7-9 and TRBJ2-7): DTGVSQNPRHKITKRGQNVTFRCDPISEHNRLYWYRQTLGQGPEFLTYFQNEAQLEKSRLLSDRFSAERPKGSFSTLEIQRTEQGDSAMYLCASGHDGSEQYFGPGTRLTVT.

The chain joins TRBV15 to TRBJ2-5; the D gene is possibly TRBD2 (5 bases). V was pared by 6 bases and J by 0 bases, with 11 bases between. The V gene's germline CDR1 is LNHNV and CDR2 YYDKDF (reference sequence). The CDR3 spans 14 residues. The CDR3 region is CATRLTSYQETQYF. The CDR3, as DNA: TGTGCCACCAGGTTAACTAGTTACCAAGAGACCCAGTACTTC.

The rearrangement uses TRBV19 and TRBJ1-5; D call uncertain. CDR1 and CDR2 from the germline V gene are LNHDA and SQIVND (reference sequence). The CDR3 runs to 13 residues. Trimming took 5 bases from V and 5 from J, leaving 10 bases between them. In DNA form, the CDR3 reads TGTGCCAGTAGTTTGCAGGCGGATCAGCCCCAGCATTTT. This gives the protein CASSLQADQPQHF.

This sequence joins TRBV5-1 and TRBJ2-5, with 8 bases fitting TRBD1. V shed 4 bases, J shed 5 bases, and the junction held 10 bases outside the gene matches. Germline CDR1 is SGHRS and CDR2 is YFSETQ. This CDR3 has 15 amino acids. The CDR3 coding sequence is TGCGCCAGCAGCCCGATGGACAGGGTCGGGGAGACCCAGTACTTC. Protein: CASSPMDRVGETQYF.

The V call is TRBV6-5, the J call TRBJ2-6; D is ambiguous. Germline loops: CDR1 MNHEY, CDR2 SVGAGI. CDR3 length equals 14 residues. Between the trimmed V and J ends, which lost 0 bases and 5 bases, there was a span of 5 bases. The CDR3 loop is CASSYSGRANVLTF. The CDR3 DNA sequence: TGTGCCAGCAGTTACTCGGGCCGGGCCAACGTCCTGACTTTC.